Each of the 11 T cell receptor beta chains below was sequenced from the same sample in a study of blood T cell repertoires in COVID-19. This table comes from immunoSEQ multiplex PCR, and its TCRdb copy is limited to in-frame clones, with some not included. The profile covers roughly 260,000 clones, with about 90% appearing a single time and roughly 6% taken by the ten largest. The specimen sequenced was PBMCs or T cells enriched from blood (not recorded which). The receptors stem from a woman aged 30 to 39 with acute COVID-19.

The gene calls are TRBV9 and TRBJ1-6; TRBD1 is a possible D gene (5 bases). The germline V gene has CDR1 SGDLS and CDR2 YYNGEE. This CDR3 region has 14 residues. V lost 3 bases and J 7 bases, leaving 11 bases between the germline ends. CDR3 bases: TGTGCCAGCAGCGAACAACAGGAGAATTCACCCCTCCACTTT. Its translation is CASSEQQENSPLHF.

This chain connects TRBV28 to TRBJ1-6; the match to TRBD1 covers 12 bases. Germline values: CDR1 MDHEN, CDR2 SYDVKM. The CDR3 length is 15 residues. J gave up 7 bases and V 6 bases, and 4 bases lay outside the gene matches. The CDR3 protein is CASSRDRGQNSPLHF. CDR3 DNA: TGTGCCAGCAGCAGGGACAGGGGGCAGAATTCACCCCTCCACTTT. The full variable domain, with the rest looked up from reference TRBV28 and TRBJ1-6, is DVKVTQSSRYLVKRTGEKVFLECVQDMDHENMFWYRQDPGLGLRLIYFSYDVKMKEKGDIPEGYSVSREKKERFSLILESASTNQTSMYLCASSRDRGQNSPLHFGNGTRLTVT.

The gene calls are TRBV5-1 and TRBJ1-2; TRBD1 is a possible D gene (6 bases). Trimming left V 4 bases short and J 0 bases short, with 10 bases between. This CDR3 spans 14 amino acids. The V gene's germline CDR1 is SGHRS and CDR2 YFSETQ. CDR3 DNA: TGCGCCAGCAGCCTGGACAGAGCTAACTATGGCTACACCTTC. This gives the protein CASSLDRANYGYTF.

The chain employs TRBV6-2 or TRBV6-3 and TRBJ2-1, with D tentatively TRBD2 (6 bases). Trimming removed 0 bases at V and 7 bases at J, with 13 bases between. Per germline, CDR1 MNHEY and CDR2 SVGEGT. The CDR3 has 15 residues. CDR3 amino acids: CASSYSISGGNEQFF. The CDR3 DNA sequence: TGTGCCAGCAGTTACTCGATATCCGGGGGAAATGAGCAGTTCTTC.

This clone is a singleton in its sample. This chain joins TRBV19 and TRBJ1-5; 8 nucleotides agree with TRBD1. Germline values: CDR1 LNHDA, CDR2 SQIVND (reference sequence). The CDR3 consists of 19 residues. V was clipped by 0 bases and J by 2 bases; unmatched bases: 12. CDR3 nucleotide sequence: TGTGCCAGTAGTATAGATCAATCGGCAGGGGGCTGGGGCAATCAGCCCCAGCATTTT. This encodes CASSIDQSAGGWGNQPQHF.

The chain recombines TRBV3-1 (or the pseudogene TRBV3-2) with TRBJ2-1; D is ambiguous. V dropped 4 bases and J dropped 9 bases, with 13 bases sitting between them. The CDR3 spans 13 residues. Per germline, CDR1 LGHDT and CDR2 YNNKEL (reference sequence). CDR3 in amino acids: CASSPATRFEQFF. CDR3 sequence (DNA): TGTGCCAGCAGCCCAGCCACGAGGTTTGAGCAGTTCTTC.

The V gene is TRBV4-1, the J gene TRBJ2-2; no reliable D call. The CDR3 sequence is 16 residues long. Germline CDR1 MGHRA, CDR2 YSYEKL. Trimming took 0 bases from V and 1 from J, leaving 9 bases between them. The CDR3 sequence is CASSQDETLNTGELFF. The CDR3 DNA is TGCGCCAGCAGCCAAGATGAGACATTGAACACCGGGGAGCTGTTTTTT.

This chain connects TRBV6-5 to TRBJ2-7; 8 bases align to TRBD1. The CDR3 runs to 16 residues. Germline assignment: CDR1 MNHEY and CDR2 SVGAGI. The V segment lost 2 bases and the J segment 5 bases; nucleotides outside the gene matches: 11. CDR3 residues: CASSYGRTGYFDEQYF. The CDR3 DNA reads as TGTGCCAGCAGTTACGGACGGACAGGGTATTTCGACGAGCAGTACTTC.

The chain uses TRBV5-1 and TRBJ2-1; 11 bases fit TRBD1. V lost 0 bases to trimming and J lost 9 bases; unmatched junction nucleotides: 5. Germline V gene sequence: CDR1 SGHRS, CDR2 YFSETQ. CDR3 length equals 15 residues. The CDR3: CASSLEGQGGSEQFF. The CDR3 DNA follows: TGCGCCAGCAGCTTGGAGGGACAGGGGGGAAGTGAGCAGTTCTTC.

V and J are TRBV2 and TRBJ1-1; D may be TRBD1 (6 bases). Germline loops: CDR1 SNHLY, CDR2 FYNNEI. V gave up 5 bases and J gave up 2 bases, with 12 bases separating them. This CDR3 is built from 14 residues. The CDR3 here is CASSSKGHNTEAFF. The DNA of the CDR3 is TGTGCCAGCAGTAGTAAGGGACACAACACTGAAGCTTTCTTT.

Only one count was recorded for this clone. The rearrangement joins TRBV18 to TRBJ1-1, with 7 bases identical to TRBD1. CDR3 length: 14 residues. The V segment lost 4 bases and the J segment 0 bases; nucleotides outside the gene matches: 2. CDR1 is KGHSH, CDR2 LQKENI, per germline. The CDR3 DNA reads TGTGCCAGCTCACAGGGACAGTTGAACACTGAAGCTTTCTTT. Its translation is CASSQGQLNTEAFF.